This T cell receptor beta chain comes out of a study of blood T cell repertoires in COVID-19. Study background: Whether acute or convalescent, the COVID-19 samples came from the United States, Italy and Spain. Nucleic acid was either cDNA or gDNA, and it came from T cells, B-cell-depleted T cells, or PBMCs.

As originally analysed: The authors estimated nucleated cell counts from reference gene primer amplification. Only in-frame clones appear in the TCRdb table, and some are missing; sequencing was by immunoSEQ multiplex PCR. That table is the source of V, J and clone size, and D and trimming were worked out from the DNA. Here the sample spans about 43,000 clones, 87% being singletons. CDR1 is SGHTA, CDR2 FQGNSA, per germline. V shed 1 base, J shed 3 bases, and the junction held 4 bases outside the gene matches. This CDR3 has 15 residues. This clone was found once. The sequence was obtained from a man in his sixties with active COVID-19. The sequencing input was peripheral blood. The rearrangement uses TRBV7-2 and TRBJ1-1; 8 nucleotides agree with TRBD1. The CDR3 sequence is CASSLVRTGHTEAFF. The CDR3 DNA is TGTGCCAGCAGCTTAGTCCGGACAGGGCACACTGAAGCTTTCTTT.